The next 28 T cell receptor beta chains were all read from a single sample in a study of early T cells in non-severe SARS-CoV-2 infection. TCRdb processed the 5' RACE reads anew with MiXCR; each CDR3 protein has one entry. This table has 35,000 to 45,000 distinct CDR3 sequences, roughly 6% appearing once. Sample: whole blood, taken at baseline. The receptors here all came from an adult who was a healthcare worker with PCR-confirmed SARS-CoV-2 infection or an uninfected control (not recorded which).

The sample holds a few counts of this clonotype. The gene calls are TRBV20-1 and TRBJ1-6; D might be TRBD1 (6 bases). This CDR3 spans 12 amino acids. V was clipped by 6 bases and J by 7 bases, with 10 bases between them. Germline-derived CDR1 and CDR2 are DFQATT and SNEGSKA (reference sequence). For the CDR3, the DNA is TGCAGTGCACGTCAGGGGAATTCACCCCTCCACTTT. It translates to CSARQGNSPLHF.

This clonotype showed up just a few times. CDR3 coding DNA: TGTGCCAGCAGCGTAGGTACGAGCTCTGGAAACACCATATATTTT. This gives the protein CASSVGTSSGNTIYF. The chain joins TRBV9 to TRBJ1-3; D not certain. Germline assignment: CDR1 SGDLS and CDR2 YYNGEE. The CDR3 is made up of 15 amino acids. Trimming stripped 0 bases from V and 0 bases from J, with 7 bases between.

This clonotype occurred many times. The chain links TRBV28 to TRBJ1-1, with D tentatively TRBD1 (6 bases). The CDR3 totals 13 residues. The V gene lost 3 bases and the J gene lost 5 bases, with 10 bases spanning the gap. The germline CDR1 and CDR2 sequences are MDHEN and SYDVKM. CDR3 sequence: CASSLDSKTEAFF. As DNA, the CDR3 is TGTGCCAGCAGTTTGGACAGCAAAACTGAAGCTTTCTTT.

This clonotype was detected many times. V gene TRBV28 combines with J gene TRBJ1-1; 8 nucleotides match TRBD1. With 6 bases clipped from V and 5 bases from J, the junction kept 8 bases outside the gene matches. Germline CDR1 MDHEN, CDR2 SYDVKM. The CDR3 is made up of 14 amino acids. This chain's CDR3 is CASSHDRGGTEAFF. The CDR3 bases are TGTGCCAGCAGCCACGACAGGGGTGGGACTGAAGCTTTCTTT.

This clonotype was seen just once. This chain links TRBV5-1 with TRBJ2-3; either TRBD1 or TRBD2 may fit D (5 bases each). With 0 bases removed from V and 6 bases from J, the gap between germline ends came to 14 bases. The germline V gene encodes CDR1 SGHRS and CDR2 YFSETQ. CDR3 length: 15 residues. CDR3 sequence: CASSLDSGTPDTQYF. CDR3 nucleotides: TGCGCCAGCAGCTTGGATTCAGGGACCCCGGATACGCAGTATTTT. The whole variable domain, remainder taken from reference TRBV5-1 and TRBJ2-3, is KAGVTQTPRYLIKTRGQQVTLSCSPISGHRSVSWYQQTPGQGLQFLFEYFSETQRNKGNFPGRFSGRQFSNSRSEMNVSTLELGDSALYLCASSLDSGTPDTQYFGPGTRLTVL.

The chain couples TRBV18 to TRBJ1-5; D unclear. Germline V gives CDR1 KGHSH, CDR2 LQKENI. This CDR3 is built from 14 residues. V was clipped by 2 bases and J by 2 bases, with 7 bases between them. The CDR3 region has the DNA TGTGCCAGCTCACCATCGAGGGGCAATCAGCCCCAGCATTTT. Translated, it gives CASSPSRGNQPQHF.

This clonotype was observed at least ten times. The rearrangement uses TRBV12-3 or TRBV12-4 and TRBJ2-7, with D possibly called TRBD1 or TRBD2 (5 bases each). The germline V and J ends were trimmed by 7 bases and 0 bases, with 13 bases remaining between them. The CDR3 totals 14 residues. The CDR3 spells CASTRDRRSYEQYF. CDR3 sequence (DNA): TGTGCCAGCACCCGGGACCGCCGCTCCTACGAGCAGTACTTC.

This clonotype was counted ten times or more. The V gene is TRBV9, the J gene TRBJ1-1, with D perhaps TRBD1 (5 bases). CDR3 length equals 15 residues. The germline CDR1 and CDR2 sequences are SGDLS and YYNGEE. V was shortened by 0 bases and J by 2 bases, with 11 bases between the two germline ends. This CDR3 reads CASSVVAGPNTEAFF. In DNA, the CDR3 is TGTGCCAGCAGCGTAGTGGCAGGGCCCAACACTGAAGCTTTCTTT.

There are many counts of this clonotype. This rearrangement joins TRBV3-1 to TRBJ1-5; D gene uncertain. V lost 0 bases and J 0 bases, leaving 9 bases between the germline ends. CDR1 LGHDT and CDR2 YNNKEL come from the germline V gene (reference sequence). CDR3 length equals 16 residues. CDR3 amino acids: CASSQDLGVSNQPQHF. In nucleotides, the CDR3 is TGTGCCAGCAGCCAAGATTTGGGAGTTAGCAATCAGCCCCAGCATTTT.

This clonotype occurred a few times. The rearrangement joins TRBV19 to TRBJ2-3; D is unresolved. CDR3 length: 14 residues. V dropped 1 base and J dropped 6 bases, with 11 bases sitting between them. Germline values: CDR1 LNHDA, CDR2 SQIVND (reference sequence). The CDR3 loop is CASSIGWVGDTQYF. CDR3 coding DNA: TGTGCCAGTAGTATAGGGTGGGTTGGGGATACGCAGTATTTT.

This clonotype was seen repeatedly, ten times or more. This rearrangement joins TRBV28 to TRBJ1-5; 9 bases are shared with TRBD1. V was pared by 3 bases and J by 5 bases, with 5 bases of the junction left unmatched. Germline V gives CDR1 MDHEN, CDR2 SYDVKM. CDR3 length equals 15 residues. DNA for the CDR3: TGTGCCAGCAGTTTTGGACAGGGGATTTATCAGCCCCAGCATTTT. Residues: CASSFGQGIYQPQHF.

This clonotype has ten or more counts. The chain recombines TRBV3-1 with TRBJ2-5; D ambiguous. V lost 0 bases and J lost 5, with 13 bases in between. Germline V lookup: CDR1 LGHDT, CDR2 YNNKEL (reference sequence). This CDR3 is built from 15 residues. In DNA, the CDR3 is TGTGCCAGCAGCCAAGATAGGGCTAGTTCCGAGACCCAGTACTTC. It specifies CASSQDRASSETQYF.

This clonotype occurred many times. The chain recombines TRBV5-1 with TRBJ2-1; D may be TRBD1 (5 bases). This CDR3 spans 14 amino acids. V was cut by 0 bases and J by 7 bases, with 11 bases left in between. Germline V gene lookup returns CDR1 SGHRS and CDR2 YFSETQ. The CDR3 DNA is TGCGCCAGCAGCTTGGGATCCAGGGATAATGAGCAGTTCTTC. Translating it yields CASSLGSRDNEQFF.

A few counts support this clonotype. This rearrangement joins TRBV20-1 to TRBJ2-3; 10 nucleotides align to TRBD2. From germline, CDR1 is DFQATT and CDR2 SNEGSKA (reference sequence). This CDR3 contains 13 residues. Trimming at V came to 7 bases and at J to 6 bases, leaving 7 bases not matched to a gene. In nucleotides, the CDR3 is TGCAGTGGACCGGGACTAGCGATGGATACGCAGTATTTT. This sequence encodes CSGPGLAMDTQYF.

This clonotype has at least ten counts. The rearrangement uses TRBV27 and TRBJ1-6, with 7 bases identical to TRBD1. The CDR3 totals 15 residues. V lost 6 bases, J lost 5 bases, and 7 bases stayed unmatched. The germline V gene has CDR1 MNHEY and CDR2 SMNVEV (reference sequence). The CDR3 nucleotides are TGTGCCAGCAGGTCCGACAGGGTTAATAATTCACCCCTCCACTTT. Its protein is CASRSDRVNNSPLHF.

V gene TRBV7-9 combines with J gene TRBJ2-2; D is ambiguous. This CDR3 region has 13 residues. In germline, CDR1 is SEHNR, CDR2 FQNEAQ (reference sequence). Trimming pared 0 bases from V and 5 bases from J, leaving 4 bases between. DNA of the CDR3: TGTGCCAGCAGCTTAGCGGTGACCGGGGAGCTGTTTTTT. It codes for CASSLAVTGELFF.

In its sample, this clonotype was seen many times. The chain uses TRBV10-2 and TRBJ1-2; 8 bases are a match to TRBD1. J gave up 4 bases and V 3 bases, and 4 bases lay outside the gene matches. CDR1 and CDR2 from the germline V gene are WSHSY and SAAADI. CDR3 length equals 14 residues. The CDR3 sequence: CASSDAGGAYGYTF. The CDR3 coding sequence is TGCGCCAGCAGTGACGCAGGGGGCGCCTATGGCTACACCTTC.

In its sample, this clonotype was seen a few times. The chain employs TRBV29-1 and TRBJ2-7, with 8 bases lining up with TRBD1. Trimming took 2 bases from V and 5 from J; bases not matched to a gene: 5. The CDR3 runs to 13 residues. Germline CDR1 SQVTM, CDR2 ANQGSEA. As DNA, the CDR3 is TGCAGCGTTGAAAGGACAGGGTACCACGAGCAGTACTTC. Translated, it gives CSVERTGYHEQYF.

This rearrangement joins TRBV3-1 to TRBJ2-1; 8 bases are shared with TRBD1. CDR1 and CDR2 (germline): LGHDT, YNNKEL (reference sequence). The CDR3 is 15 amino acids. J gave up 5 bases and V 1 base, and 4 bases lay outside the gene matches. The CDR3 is CASSQGQGSNNEQFF. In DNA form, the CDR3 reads TGTGCCAGCAGCCAAGGACAGGGGAGTAACAATGAGCAGTTCTTC.

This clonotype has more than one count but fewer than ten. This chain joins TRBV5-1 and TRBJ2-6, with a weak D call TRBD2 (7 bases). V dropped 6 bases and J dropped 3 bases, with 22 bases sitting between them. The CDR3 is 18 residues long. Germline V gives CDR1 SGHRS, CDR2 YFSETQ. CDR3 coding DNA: TGCGCCAGCACCGCTCGAGGCGGGGGCCAGGTTGGGGCCAACGTCCTGACTTTC. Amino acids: CASTARGGGQVGANVLTF.

CDR3 region: CASSPETGAGNTIYF. CDR3 nucleotides: TGTGCCAGCAGCCCTGAGACAGGGGCCGGAAACACCATATATTTT. The chain combines TRBV7-2 with TRBJ1-3, with 8 bases identical to TRBD1. The CDR3 length is 15 residues. CDR1 and CDR2 from the germline V gene are SGHTA and FQGNSA. V shed 5 bases, J shed 4 bases, and the junction held 7 bases outside the gene matches.

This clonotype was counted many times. CDR3 region: CASSTGLSYEQYF. CDR3 DNA: TGTGCCAGCAGCACGGGACTCTCATACGAGCAGTACTTC. The chain uses TRBV7-8 and TRBJ2-7, with D maybe TRBD2 (6 bases). CDR1 is SGHVS, CDR2 FQNEAQ, per germline. The CDR3 is 13 residues long. Trimming removed 5 bases from V and 4 bases from J, with 12 bases in between.

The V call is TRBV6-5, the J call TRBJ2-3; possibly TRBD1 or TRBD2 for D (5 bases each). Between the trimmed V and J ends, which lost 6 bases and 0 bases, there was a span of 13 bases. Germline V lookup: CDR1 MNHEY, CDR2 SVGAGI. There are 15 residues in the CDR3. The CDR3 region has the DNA TGTGCCAGCAGACTGGGACGGACCAGCACAGATACGCAGTATTTT. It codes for CASRLGRTSTDTQYF.

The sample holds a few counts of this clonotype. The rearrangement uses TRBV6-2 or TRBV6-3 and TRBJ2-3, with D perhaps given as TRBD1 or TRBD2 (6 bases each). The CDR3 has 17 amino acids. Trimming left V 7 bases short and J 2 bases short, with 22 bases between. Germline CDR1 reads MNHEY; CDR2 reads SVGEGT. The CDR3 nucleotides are TGTGCCAGCATCTCGAGACTAGGGGGAACTTTCACAGATACGCAGTATTTT. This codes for CASISRLGGTFTDTQYF.

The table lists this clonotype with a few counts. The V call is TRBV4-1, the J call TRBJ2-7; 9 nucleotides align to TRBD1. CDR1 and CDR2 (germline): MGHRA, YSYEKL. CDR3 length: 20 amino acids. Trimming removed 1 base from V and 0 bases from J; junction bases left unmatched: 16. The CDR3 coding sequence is TGCGCCAGCAGCCAAGTCCTGACAGGGGGGAGTTCCCACTTCTCCTACGAGCAGTACTTC. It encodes CASSQVLTGGSSHFSYEQYF.

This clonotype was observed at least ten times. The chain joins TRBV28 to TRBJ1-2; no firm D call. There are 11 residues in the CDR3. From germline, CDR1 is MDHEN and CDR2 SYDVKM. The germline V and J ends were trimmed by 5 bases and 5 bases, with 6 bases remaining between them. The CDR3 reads CASSSGYGYTF. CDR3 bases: TGTGCCAGCAGTAGTGGATATGGCTACACCTTC.

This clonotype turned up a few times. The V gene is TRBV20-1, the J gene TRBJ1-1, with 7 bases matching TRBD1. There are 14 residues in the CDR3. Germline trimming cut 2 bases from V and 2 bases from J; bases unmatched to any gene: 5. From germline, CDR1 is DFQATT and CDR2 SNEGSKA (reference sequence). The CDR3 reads CSARLRQGNTEAFF. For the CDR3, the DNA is TGCAGTGCTAGACTACGACAGGGTAACACTGAAGCTTTCTTT.

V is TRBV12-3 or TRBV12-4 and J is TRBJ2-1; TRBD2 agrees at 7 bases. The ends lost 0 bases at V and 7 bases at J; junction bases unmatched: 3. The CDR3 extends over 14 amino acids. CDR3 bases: TGTGCCAGCAGTTTAGCGGGGGGGAAAAATGAGCAGTTCTTC. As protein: CASSLAGGKNEQFF.